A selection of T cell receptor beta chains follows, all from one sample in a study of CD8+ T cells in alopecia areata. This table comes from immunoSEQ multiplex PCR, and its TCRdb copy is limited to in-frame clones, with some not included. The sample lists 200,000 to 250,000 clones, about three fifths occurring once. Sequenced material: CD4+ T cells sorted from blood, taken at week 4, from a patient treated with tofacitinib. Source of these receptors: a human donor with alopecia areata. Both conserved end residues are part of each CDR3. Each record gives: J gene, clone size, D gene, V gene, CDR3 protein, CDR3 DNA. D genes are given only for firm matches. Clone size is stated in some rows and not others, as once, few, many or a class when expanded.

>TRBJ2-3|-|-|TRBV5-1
CASGGQDTDTQYF
TGCGCCAGCGGTGGACAAGACACAGATACGCAGTATTTT
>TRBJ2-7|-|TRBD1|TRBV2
CASSLGQGMGEQYF
TGTGCCAGCAGTTTGGGACAGGGAATGGGCGAGCAGTACTTC
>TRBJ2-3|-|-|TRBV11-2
CASSLQPTDTQYF
TGTGCCAGCTCCCTCCAGCCGACAGATACGCAGTATTTT
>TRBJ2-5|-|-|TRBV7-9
CASSLGAGETQYF
TGTGCCAGCAGCTTAGGGGCTGGAGAGACCCAGTACTTC
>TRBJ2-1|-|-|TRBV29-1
CSVDRTYNEQFF
TGCAGCGTTGACAGAACCTACAATGAGCAGTTCTTC
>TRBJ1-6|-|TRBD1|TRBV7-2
CASSFQGAAYNSPLHF
TGTGCCAGCAGCTTTCAGGGGGCTGCGTATAATTCACCCCTCCACTTT
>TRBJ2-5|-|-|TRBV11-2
CASSLVVETQYF
TGTGCCAGCAGCTTAGTTGTGGAGACCCAGTACTTC
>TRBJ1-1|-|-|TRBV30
CAWSPPRGTEAFF
TGTGCCTGGAGCCCTCCAAGAGGGACTGAAGCCTTCTTT
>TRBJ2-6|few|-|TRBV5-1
CASNLEVSGANVLTF
TGCGCCAGCAACTTAGAGGTCTCGGGGGCCAACGTCCTGACTTTC
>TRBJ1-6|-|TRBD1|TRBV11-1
CASSAGQAGVGSPLHF
TGTGCCAGCAGCGCCGGACAGGCCGGGGTAGGATCACCCCTCCACTTT
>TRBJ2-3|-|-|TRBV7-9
CASSTAAASTDTQYF
TGTGCCAGCAGTACGGCAGCTGCTAGCACAGATACGCAGTATTTT
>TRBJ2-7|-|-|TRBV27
CASRPRASKEQYF
TGTGCCAGCAGGCCCCGGGCCTCAAAGGAGCAGTACTTC
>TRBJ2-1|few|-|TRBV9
CASSVGGGGEQFF
TGTGCCAGCAGCGTAGGAGGAGGTGGTGAGCAGTTCTTC
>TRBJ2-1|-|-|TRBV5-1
CASSLVADSYNEQFF
TGCGCCAGCAGCTTGGTAGCGGACTCCTACAATGAGCAGTTCTTC
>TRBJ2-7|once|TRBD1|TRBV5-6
CASSPGTVEQYF
TGTGCCAGCAGCCCAGGGACAGTAGAGCAGTACTTC
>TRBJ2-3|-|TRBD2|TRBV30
CAWSVWGGSTDTQYF
TGTGCCTGGAGTGTATGGGGGGGAAGCACAGATACGCAGTATTTT
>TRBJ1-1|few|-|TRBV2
CASSEVVRVEAFF
TGTGCCAGCAGTGAAGTTGTGAGGGTTGAAGCTTTCTTT
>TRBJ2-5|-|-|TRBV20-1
CSASQQETQYF
TGCAGTGCTAGCCAACAAGAGACCCAGTACTTC
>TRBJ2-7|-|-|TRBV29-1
CSVVAGYEQYF
TGCAGCGTTGTAGCTGGCTACGAGCAGTACTTC
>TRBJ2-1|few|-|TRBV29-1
CSVGGYNEQFF
TGCAGCGTGGGTGGCTACAATGAGCAGTTCTTC
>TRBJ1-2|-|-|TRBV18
CASSPPTGNGYTF
TGTGCCAGCTCACCACCGACGGGGAATGGCTACACCTTC
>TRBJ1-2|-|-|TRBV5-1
CASSLDRGYTF
TGCGCCAGCAGCTTAGACCGTGGCTACACCTTC
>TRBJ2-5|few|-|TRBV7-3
CASSQDYQETQYF
TGTGCCAGCAGCCAGGACTACCAAGAGACCCAGTACTTC
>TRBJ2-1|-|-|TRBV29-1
CSVVVLAGAAYNEQFF
TGCAGCGTTGTCGTGTTGGCGGGGGCCGCCTACAATGAGCAGTTCTTC
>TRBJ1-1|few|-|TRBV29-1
CSGTRNTEAFF
TGCAGCGGTACCCGGAACACTGAAGCTTTCTTT
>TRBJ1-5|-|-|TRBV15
CATSRDLQGNQPQHF
TGTGCCACCAGCAGAGATCTACAGGGAAATCAGCCCCAGCATTTT
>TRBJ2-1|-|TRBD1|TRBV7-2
CASKPQGNEQFF
TGTGCCAGCAAACCACAGGGGAATGAGCAGTTCTTC
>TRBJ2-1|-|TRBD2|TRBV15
CATSPTNLAGATSYNEQFF
TGTGCCACCAGTCCAACGAACCTAGCGGGGGCCACCTCCTACAATGAGCAGTTCTTC
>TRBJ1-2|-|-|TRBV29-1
CSVEESGTYGYTF
TGCAGCGTTGAAGAAAGCGGGACCTATGGCTACACCTTC
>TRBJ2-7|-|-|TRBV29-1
CSVVTPAYEQYF
TGCAGCGTTGTGACACCAGCCTACGAGCAGTACTTC
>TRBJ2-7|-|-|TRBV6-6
CASSYSQTRHEQYF
TGTGCCAGCAGTTACTCTCAGACTAGGCACGAGCAGTACTTC
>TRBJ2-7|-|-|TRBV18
CASSPIGTHYEQYF
TGTGCCAGCTCACCAATTGGGACACACTACGAGCAGTACTTC
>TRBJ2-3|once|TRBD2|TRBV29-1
CSATGLAGRGDTQYF
TGCAGCGCCACGGGACTAGCGGGGAGGGGCGATACGCAGTATTTT
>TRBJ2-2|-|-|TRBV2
CASKAQGGPGELFF
TGTGCCAGTAAGGCACAGGGAGGGCCCGGGGAGCTGTTTTTT
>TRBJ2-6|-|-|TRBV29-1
CSVAESGANVLTF
TGCAGCGTTGCGGAGTCTGGGGCCAACGTCCTGACTTTC
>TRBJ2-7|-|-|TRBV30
CAWSVYIGGLNEQYF
TGTGCCTGGAGTGTATATATAGGGGGACTAAACGAGCAGTACTTC
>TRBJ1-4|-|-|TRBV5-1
CASSTEPNNEKLFF
TGCGCCAGCAGCACCGAGCCTAATAATGAAAAACTGTTTTTT
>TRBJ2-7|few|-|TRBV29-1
CSVEGRPSRGEQYF
TGCAGCGTCGAAGGCAGGCCGTCTCGGGGCGAGCAGTACTTC
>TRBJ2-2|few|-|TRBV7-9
CASSNPTGTGELFF
TGTGCCAGCAGCAACCCGACAGGTACCGGGGAGCTGTTTTTT
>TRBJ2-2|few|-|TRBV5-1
CASSHTGIGELFF
TGCGCCAGCAGCCACACAGGGATCGGGGAGCTGTTTTTT
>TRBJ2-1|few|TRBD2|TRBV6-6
CASSYPGTSGIQFF
TGTGCCAGCAGTTACCCGGGGACTAGCGGGATACAGTTCTTC
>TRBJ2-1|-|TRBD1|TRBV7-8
CASSLDRAPYNEQFF
TGTGCCAGCAGCCTAGACAGGGCACCTTACAATGAGCAGTTCTTC
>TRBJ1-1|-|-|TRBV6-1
CASSGRSQSTEAFF
TGTGCCAGCAGTGGCCGGTCGCAGTCCACTGAAGCTTTCTTT
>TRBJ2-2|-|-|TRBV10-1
CASSELRGQNTGELFF
TGCGCCAGCAGTGAGCTAAGGGGACAGAACACCGGGGAGCTGTTTTTT
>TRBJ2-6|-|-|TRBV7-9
CASIPDSSGSGANVLTF
TGTGCCAGCATTCCGGACAGCAGTGGCTCTGGGGCCAACGTCCTGACTTTC
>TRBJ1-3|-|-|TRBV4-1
CASSQGFQGDAGNTIYF
TGCGCCAGCAGCCAAGGTTTTCAGGGAGACGCTGGAAACACCATATATTTT
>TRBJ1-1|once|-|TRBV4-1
CASSQRGGENTEAFF
TGCGCCAGCAGCCAGAGAGGGGGTGAGAACACTGAAGCTTTCTTT
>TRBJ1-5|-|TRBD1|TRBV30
CAWAYRGDQPQHF
TGTGCCTGGGCGTACAGGGGGGATCAGCCCCAGCATTTT
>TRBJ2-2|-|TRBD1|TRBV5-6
CASSFRQGANTGELFF
TGTGCCAGCAGCTTCCGACAGGGGGCAAACACCGGGGAGCTGTTTTTT
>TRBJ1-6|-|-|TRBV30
CAWVTGERTLHF
TGTGCCTGGGTAACAGGTGAAAGGACCCTCCACTTT
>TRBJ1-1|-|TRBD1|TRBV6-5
CASSTGTGGLTEAFF
TGTGCCAGCAGTACCGGGACAGGGGGTTTAACTGAAGCTTTCTTT
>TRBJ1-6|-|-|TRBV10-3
CAIGTAYNSPLHF
TGTGCCATCGGGACTGCTTATAATTCACCCCTCCACTTT
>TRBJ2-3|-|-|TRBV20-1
CSAHGTDTQYF
TGCAGTGCCCACGGCACAGATACGCAGTATTTT
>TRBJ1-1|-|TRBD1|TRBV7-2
CASSPTGLNTEAFF
TGTGCCAGCAGCCCGACAGGGTTGAACACTGAAGCTTTCTTT
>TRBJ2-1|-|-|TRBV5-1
CASSLQGLNYNEQFF
TGCGCCAGCAGCTTGCAGGGGCTTAACTACAATGAGCAGTTCTTC